These 32 T cell receptor beta chains share one sample of origin, sequenced in a study of blood T cell repertoires in COVID-19. TCRdb's table, derived via immunoSEQ multiplex PCR, lists solely in-frame clones and lacks some. The data contain roughly 260,000 clones, about 89% of them singletons. Source material: PBMCs or T cells enriched from blood (not recorded which). Source of these receptors: a woman under 30 who had recovered from COVID-19.

V is TRBV4-2 and J is TRBJ1-1, with 7 bases identical to TRBD1. Germline-derived CDR1 and CDR2 are LGHNA and YNFKEQ. V shed 5 bases and J 4 bases; nucleotides not matched to a gene: 4. This CDR3 region has 13 residues. The CDR3 DNA reads as TGTGCCAGCAGCACAGGGGTCGGCACTGAAGCTTTCTTT. Protein product: CASSTGVGTEAFF.

The J gene is TRBJ2-5, the V gene TRBV7-9; tentative D call: TRBD1 (6 bases). V was shortened by 1 base and J by 3 bases, with 18 bases between the two germline ends. The CDR3 is made up of 17 amino acids. The germline V gene encodes CDR1 SEHNR and CDR2 FQNEAQ (reference sequence). The chain's CDR3 is CASSLGSVGDKKETQYF. CDR3 bases: TGTGCCAGCAGCTTAGGATCGGTAGGGGACAAGAAAGAGACCCAGTACTTC.

The CDR3 DNA reads TGTGCCAGTAGCGGGCCGAGCTCCTACGAGCAGTACTTC. It translates to CASSGPSSYEQYF. This rearrangement joins TRBV2 to TRBJ2-7; 7 bases align to TRBD2. This CDR3 has 13 amino acids. The germline CDR1 and CDR2 sequences are SNHLY and FYNNEI. J lost 0 bases, V lost 9 bases, and 5 bases had no gene match.

V gene TRBV29-1 combines with J gene TRBJ2-3; D perhaps matches TRBD2 (6 bases). The CDR3 is 13 amino acids. Germline V CDR1 and CDR2: SQVTM, ANQGSEA. The V and J ends lost 6 bases and 3 bases respectively, with 13 bases between them. The CDR3 nucleotides read TGCAGCGTGGGAGGTCGGGCAACAGATACGCAGTATTTT. Its translation is CSVGGRATDTQYF.

The CDR3 DNA sequence: TGCAGTGCTAGTAAACAGGGGGACTACGAGCAGTACTTC. Amino acid sequence: CSASKQGDYEQYF. The chain has TRBV20-1 and TRBJ2-7, with 8 positions matching TRBD1. This CDR3 is 13 amino acids long. Trimming at V came to 3 bases and at J to 3 bases, leaving 4 bases not matched to a gene. The germline gives CDR1 DFQATT, CDR2 SNEGSKA (reference sequence).

The V call is TRBV10-3, the J call TRBJ1-6; no definite D call. CDR1 and CDR2 from the germline V gene are ENHRY and SYGVKD. V lost 4 bases and J 5 bases, leaving 12 bases between the germline ends. This CDR3 region has 15 residues. In nucleotides, the CDR3 is TGTGCCATCAGTGTAACTGGTCCCCATAATTCACCCCTCCACTTT. As protein: CAISVTGPHNSPLHF.

The chain joins TRBV27 to TRBJ1-2; no clear D gene. This CDR3 contains 12 residues. CDR1 is MNHEY, CDR2 SMNVEV, per germline (reference sequence). Trimming took 6 bases from V and 7 from J, leaving 12 bases between them. The CDR3 protein is CASRQHPSGYTF. As DNA, the CDR3 is TGTGCCAGCAGACAGCATCCGAGTGGCTACACCTTC.

V is TRBV9 and J is TRBJ1-5; 9 nucleotides line up with TRBD1. This CDR3 contains 16 residues. With 3 bases clipped from V and 4 bases from J, the junction kept 8 bases outside the gene matches. Germline CDR1 SGDLS, CDR2 YYNGEE. This CDR3 is CASSAGGTGMNQPQHF. The CDR3 DNA sequence: TGTGCCAGCAGCGCGGGAGGGACAGGGATGAATCAGCCCCAGCATTTT.

V and J are TRBV5-3 and TRBJ2-1; 8 bases agree with TRBD2. TRBV5-3 is an open reading frame, and its role is uncertain. Unmatched junction bases numbered 10, after V lost 4 bases and J lost 4 bases. The CDR3 runs 16 residues. The CDR3 spells CARSRLPGLEYNEQFF. The CDR3 nucleotides read TGTGCCAGAAGCCGACTACCGGGACTAGAATACAATGAGCAGTTCTTC.

CDR3 sequence (DNA): TGTGCCTGGAGTGTAGGGGGTGAGGGTTCACCCCTCCACTTT. Translating gives CAWSVGGEGSPLHF. The chain employs TRBV30 and TRBJ1-6; perhaps TRBD1 as D (6 bases). Germline CDR1 reads GTSNPN; CDR2 reads SVGIG (reference sequence). The V end lost 0 bases, the J end lost 9 bases, and 12 bases lay between the germline ends. The CDR3 runs to 14 residues.

This clone was detected once. J is TRBJ2-5 and V is TRBV10-3, with TRBD2 identical over 13 bases. Germline loops: CDR1 ENHRY, CDR2 SYGVKD. The CDR3 extends over 16 amino acids. V dropped 10 bases and J dropped 4; count of bases not matched to a gene: 12. This chain's CDR3 is CATQHPGLAGRETQYF. For the CDR3, the DNA is TGTGCCACCCAACACCCGGGACTAGCGGGGAGAGAGACCCAGTACTTC.

V usage is TRBV25-1 and J usage is TRBJ1-4, with D possibly being TRBD1 (5 bases). Germline CDR1 and CDR2: MGHDK and SYGVNS. The germline V and J ends were trimmed by 3 bases and 8 bases, with 10 bases remaining between them. The length of the CDR3 is 13 residues. The CDR3 DNA reads as TGTGCCAGCAGTGACAGGGTTAGCGAAAAACTGTTTTTT. Residues: CASSDRVSEKLFF. The full variable domain, rest sourced from reference TRBV25-1 and TRBJ1-4, is EADIYQTPRYLVIGTGKKITLECSQTMGHDKMYWYQQDPGMELHLIHYSYGVNSTEKGDLSSESTVSRIRTEHFPLTLESARPSHTSQYLCASSDRVSEKLFFGSGTQLSVL.

This rearrangement joins TRBV6-2 or TRBV6-3 to TRBJ2-7; 7 bases align to TRBD1. Germline trimming cut 6 bases from V and 2 bases from J; bases unmatched to any gene: 7. This CDR3 spans 14 amino acids. Looked up from germline, CDR1 is MNHEY and CDR2 is SVGEGT. This chain's CDR3 is CASSPGQVAYEQYF. The CDR3 DNA reads as TGTGCCAGCAGCCCAGGACAGGTAGCCTACGAGCAGTACTTC.

This clone was recorded once. The genes are TRBV4-1 and TRBJ2-2; D unclear. V was shortened by 5 bases and J by 9 bases, with 13 bases between the two germline ends. Germline CDR1 and CDR2: MGHRA and YSYEKL. This CDR3 has 13 amino acids. CDR3 nucleotide sequence: TGCGCCAGCAGCGCATCCCGCGGCTGGGAGCTGTTTTTT. It codes for CASSASRGWELFF.

In DNA, the CDR3 is TGTGCCAGCAGTTACTCGAGCGCCCGAAGACTAGCGGGGTGGGACGAGCAGTACTTC. Translating it yields CASSYSSARRLAGWDEQYF. This chain uses TRBV6-2 or TRBV6-3 with TRBJ2-7, with 11 bases identical to TRBD2. V shed 0 bases and J 5 bases; nucleotides not matched to a gene: 15. This CDR3 is 19 amino acids long. The germline V gene has CDR1 MNHEY and CDR2 SVGEGT.

The J gene is TRBJ2-4, the V gene TRBV28; TRBD2 matches at 9 bases. Germline V gene sequence: CDR1 MDHEN, CDR2 SYDVKM. The CDR3 has 16 residues. V shed 4 bases and J 6 bases; nucleotides not matched to a gene: 10. The CDR3 DNA is TGTGCCAGCAGTTCTGTTGGTCCTAGCGGGGCAAACATTCAGTACTTC. This codes for CASSSVGPSGANIQYF.

This rearrangement joins TRBV3-1 (or the pseudogene TRBV3-2) to TRBJ2-1, with D possibly TRBD2 on 6 matching bases. Looked up from germline, CDR1 is LGHDT and CDR2 is YNNKEL (reference sequence). The length of the CDR3 is 14 residues. V was shortened by 2 bases and J by 7 bases, with 12 bases between the two germline ends. The CDR3 DNA follows: TGTGCCAGCAGCCAAAGGTTCGCGGGGAATGAGCAGTTCTTC. It translates to CASSQRFAGNEQFF.

V usage is TRBV5-1 and J usage is TRBJ2-1, with D maybe TRBD2 (6 bases). Germline V gene sequence: CDR1 SGHRS, CDR2 YFSETQ. The CDR3 has 18 residues. Trimming shortened V by 1 base and J by 0 bases, and 17 bases separated the two germline ends. In DNA form, the CDR3 reads TGCGCCAGCAGCTTGAGCTTACCGGGAGTAAGCTCCTACAATGAGCAGTTCTTC. Amino acids: CASSLSLPGVSSYNEQFF.

The gene calls are TRBV27 and TRBJ2-2; 13 bases are shared with TRBD2. V lost 4 bases, J lost 6 bases, and 14 bases stayed unmatched. The CDR3 has 19 amino acids. CDR1 is MNHEY and CDR2 is SMNVEV in the germline V gene (reference sequence). The CDR3 bases are TGTGCCAGCAGTTACGCGGGTCATCCGGGACTAGCGGGATCCGGGGAGCTGTTTTTT. Protein product: CASSYAGHPGLAGSGELFF.

This clone was observed a few times. The chain carries TRBV30 and TRBJ2-7, with TRBD2 as a possible D gene (5 bases). V lost 0 bases and J 1 base, leaving 7 bases between the germline ends. Germline-derived CDR1 and CDR2 are GTSNPN and SVGIG (reference sequence). The CDR3 spans 13 residues. The CDR3 is CAWSVAGSYEQYF. Here the CDR3 DNA reads TGTGCCTGGAGTGTGGCGGGTTCCTACGAGCAGTACTTC.

This clone was observed a single time. V gene TRBV11-2 combines with J gene TRBJ1-6; D uncertain. Germline CDR1 reads SGHAT; CDR2 reads FQNNGV. The CDR3 covers 14 residues. V lost 3 bases to trimming and J lost 9 bases, with 12 bases between them. The CDR3 loop reads CASSFGFTASPLHF. CDR3 bases: TGTGCCAGCAGCTTCGGGTTTACGGCTTCACCCCTCCACTTT. The variable domain in full, with the rest retrieved from reference TRBV11-2 and TRBJ1-6, is EAGVAQSPRYKIIEKRQSVAFWCNPISGHATLYWYQQILGQGPKLLIQFQNNGVVDDSQLPKDRFSAERLKGVDSTLKIQPAKLEDSAVYLCASSFGFTASPLHFGNGTRLTVT.

The V gene is TRBV9, the J gene TRBJ1-2; D unclear. The CDR3 contains 12 residues. Germline V gene lookup returns CDR1 SGDLS and CDR2 YYNGEE. V lost 4 bases, J lost 8 bases, and 12 bases lay in between. The CDR3 nucleotides read TGTGCCAGCAGCTCCACAGTTGGCGGCTACACCTTC. It yields the protein CASSSTVGGYTF.

V gene TRBV24-1 combines with J gene TRBJ2-1; 8 bases agree with TRBD2. The CDR3 loop spans 16 amino acids. Germline trimming cut 6 bases from V and 6 bases from J; bases unmatched to any gene: 12. Germline values: CDR1 KGHDR, CDR2 SFDVKD. As DNA, the CDR3 is TGTGCCACCAGTCCTTCCAGCGGGAGATTCAGCAATGAGCAGTTCTTC. Protein product: CATSPSSGRFSNEQFF.

The V and J genes are TRBV7-9 and TRBJ2-7, with 8 nucleotides matching TRBD1. The CDR3 has 14 residues. J gave up 5 bases and V 5 bases, and 8 bases lay outside the gene matches. CDR1 is SEHNR and CDR2 is FQNEAQ in the germline V gene (reference sequence). This CDR3 is CASSDTGGPDEQYF. The CDR3 nucleotides read TGTGCCAGCAGCGACACAGGGGGGCCGGACGAGCAGTACTTC.

The CDR3 DNA reads TGCAGCGTTAAGGACAGGGACGGATCACCCCTCCACTTT. It codes for CSVKDRDGSPLHF. This chain links TRBV29-1 with TRBJ1-6; 8 bases map to TRBD1. V was pared by 5 bases and J by 10 bases, with 7 bases of the junction left unmatched. This CDR3 region has 13 residues. Germline CDR1 is SQVTM and CDR2 is ANQGSEA.

This chain uses TRBV27 with TRBJ1-5; unclear D gene. The CDR3 loop spans 12 amino acids. CDR1 MNHEY and CDR2 SMNVEV come from the germline V gene (reference sequence). Between the trimmed V and J ends, which lost 3 bases and 7 bases, there was a span of 7 bases. DNA for the CDR3: TGTGCCAGCAGTTTTCTGGGCCAGCCCCAGCATTTT. Amino acids: CASSFLGQPQHF.

The chain combines TRBV29-1 with TRBJ1-2; TRBD1 matches 7 bases. The germline V gene has CDR1 SQVTM and CDR2 ANQGSEA. The CDR3 contains 13 residues. The J segment lost 4 bases and the V segment lost 3 bases, leaving 5 bases of the junction unmatched. The CDR3 DNA reads TGCAGCGTTGACATGGACAGGCCCTATGGCTACACCTTC. As protein: CSVDMDRPYGYTF. Combining the CDR3 with reference TRBV29-1 and TRBJ1-2 gives the whole variable domain SAVISQKPSRDICQRGTSLTIQCQVDSQVTMMFWYRQQPGQSLTLIATANQGSEATYESGFVIDKFPISRPNLTFSTLTVSNMSPEDSSIYLCSVDMDRPYGYTFGSGTRLTVV.

The gene calls are TRBV29-1 and TRBJ2-5; 10 bases align to TRBD1. Germline assignment: CDR1 SQVTM and CDR2 ANQGSEA. The CDR3 is 13 residues long. V gave up 6 bases and J gave up 3 bases; unmatched junction bases: 4. The DNA of the CDR3 is TGCAGCGTCACCGGGACAGGGGAAGAGACCCAGTACTTC. This sequence encodes CSVTGTGEETQYF.

V gene TRBV7-3 combines with J gene TRBJ2-3, with 13 bases aligning to TRBD2. Germline loops: CDR1 SGHTA, CDR2 FQGTGA. This CDR3 has 17 amino acids. V was pared by 5 bases and J by 4 bases, with 9 bases of the junction left unmatched. CDR3 residues: CASSLTLAGGPPDTQYF. The CDR3 region has the DNA TGTGCCAGCAGCCTGACACTAGCGGGAGGGCCCCCAGATACGCAGTATTTT. The full variable domain, in which reference TRBV7-3 and TRBJ2-3 provide the parts outside the CDR3, is GAGVSQTPSNKVTEKGKYVELRCDPISGHTALYWYRQSLGQGPEFLIYFQGTGAADDSGLPNDRFFAVRPEGSVSTLKIQRTERGDSAVYLCASSLTLAGGPPDTQYFGPGTRLTVL.

CDR3 residues: CASSLGDRSNYGYTF. The CDR3 nucleotides read TGTGCCAGCAGCCTCGGCGACAGGTCTAACTATGGCTACACCTTC. V is TRBV7-9 and J is TRBJ1-2; TRBD1 is a possible D gene (6 bases). Germline V lookup: CDR1 SEHNR, CDR2 FQNEAQ (reference sequence). The ends were cut back, 5 bases at V and 0 bases at J, with 13 bases in the middle. The CDR3 runs to 15 residues.

The V gene is TRBV7-3, the J gene TRBJ1-1, with D possibly TRBD1 on 5 matching bases. Germline V CDR1 and CDR2: SGHTA, FQGTGA. The CDR3 length is 15 residues. V lost 2 bases, J lost 1 base, and 11 bases lay in between. The CDR3 sequence: CASSLSGRGNTEAFF. The CDR3 DNA reads as TGTGCCAGCAGCTTATCGGGGCGGGGGAACACTGAAGCTTTCTTT.

J is TRBJ1-1 and V is TRBV4-3; 9 bases are a match to TRBD1. Trimming at V came to 0 bases and at J to 2 bases, leaving 19 bases not matched to a gene. There are 21 residues in the CDR3. Germline V gene sequence: CDR1 LGHNA, CDR2 YSLEER. The CDR3 loop is CASSQDKNRVDRGETNTEAFF. DNA of the CDR3: TGCGCCAGCAGCCAAGATAAAAATAGGGTTGACAGGGGGGAAACTAACACTGAAGCTTTCTTT.